This TCR beta chain came from a study of T cell clonality in common variable immunodeficiency. General study points: CVID patient heterogeneity limited repertoire-clinical complication correlations.

This clone was found many times. No antigen is known for it. The read terminates 3 residues before the CDR3 end, so the remaining end is supplied by the germline J gene. Per the germline V gene, CDR1 is DFQATT and CDR2 is SNEGSKA (reference sequence). Trimming removed 0 bases from V and 8 bases from J; junction bases left unmatched: 4. The length of the CDR3 is 13 residues. Each donor provided roughly 4.5 to 9 ml of heparinized whole blood. Sequenced by immunoSEQ multiplex PCR; TCRdb stores in-frame clones only, minus some. The profile covers 42,000 or so clones, none occurring a single time. The material sequenced was peripheral blood mononuclear cells. The receptor comes from a person aged 18 to 75 in good health. The rearrangement joins TRBV20-1 to TRBJ2-1; 7 bases map to TRBD2. The DNA read from the CDR3 is TGCAGTGCTAGAGAAACTAGCGACCATGAG. As protein: CSARETSDHE. The CDR3 in its entirety is CSARETSDHEQFF.